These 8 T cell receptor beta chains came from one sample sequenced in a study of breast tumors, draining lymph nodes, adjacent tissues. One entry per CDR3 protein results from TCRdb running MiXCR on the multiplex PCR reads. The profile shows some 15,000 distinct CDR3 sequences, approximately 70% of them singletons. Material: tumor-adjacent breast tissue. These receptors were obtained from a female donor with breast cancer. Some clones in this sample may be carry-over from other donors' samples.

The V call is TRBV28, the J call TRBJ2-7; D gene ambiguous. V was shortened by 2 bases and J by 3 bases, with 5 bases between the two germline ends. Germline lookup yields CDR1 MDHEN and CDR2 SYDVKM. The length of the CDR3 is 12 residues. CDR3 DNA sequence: TGTGCCAGCAGTTTACAGATCTACGAGCAGTACTTC. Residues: CASSLQIYEQYF.

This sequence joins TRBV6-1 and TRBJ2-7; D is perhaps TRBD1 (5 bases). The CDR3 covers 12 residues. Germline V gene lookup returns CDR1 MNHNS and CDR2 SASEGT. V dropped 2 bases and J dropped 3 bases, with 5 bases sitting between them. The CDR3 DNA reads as TGTGCCAGCAGTGAACAGGGCTACGAGCAGTACTTC. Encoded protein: CASSEQGYEQYF.

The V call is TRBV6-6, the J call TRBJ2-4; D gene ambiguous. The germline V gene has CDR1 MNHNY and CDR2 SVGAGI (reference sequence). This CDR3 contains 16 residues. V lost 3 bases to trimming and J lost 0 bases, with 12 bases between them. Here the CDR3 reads CASSYVRRVAKNIQYF. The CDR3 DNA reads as TGTGCCAGCAGTTATGTGAGACGAGTAGCCAAAAACATTCAGTACTTC.

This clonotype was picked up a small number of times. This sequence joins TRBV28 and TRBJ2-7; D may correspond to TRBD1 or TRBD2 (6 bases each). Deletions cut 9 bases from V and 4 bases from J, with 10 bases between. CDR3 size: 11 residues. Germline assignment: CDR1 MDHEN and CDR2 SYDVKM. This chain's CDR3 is CARGGGYEQYF. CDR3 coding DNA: TGTGCCAGGGGGGGCGGGTACGAGCAGTACTTC.

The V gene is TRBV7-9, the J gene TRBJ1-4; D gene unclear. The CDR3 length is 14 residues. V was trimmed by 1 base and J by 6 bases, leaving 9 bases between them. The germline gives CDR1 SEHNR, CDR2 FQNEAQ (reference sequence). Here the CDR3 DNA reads TGTGCCAGCAGCTTAGACACCGGGCATGAAAAACTGTTTTTT. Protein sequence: CASSLDTGHEKLFF.

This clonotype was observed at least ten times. This chain's CDR3 is CASSQSTVYQETQYF. As DNA, the CDR3 is TGTGCCAGCAGCCAATCGACAGTTTACCAAGAGACCCAGTACTTC. This chain joins TRBV4-2 and TRBJ2-5, with D possibly being TRBD1 (5 bases). Trimming removed 2 bases from V and 0 bases from J, with 10 bases in between. Germline lookup yields CDR1 LGHNA and CDR2 YNFKEQ. This CDR3 contains 15 residues.

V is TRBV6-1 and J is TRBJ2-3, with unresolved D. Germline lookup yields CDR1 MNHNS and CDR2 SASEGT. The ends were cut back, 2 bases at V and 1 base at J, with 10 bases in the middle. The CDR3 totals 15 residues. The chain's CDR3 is CASSERLAGTDTQYF. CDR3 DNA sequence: TGTGCCAGCAGTGAACGGTTAGCTGGCACAGATACGCAGTATTTT.

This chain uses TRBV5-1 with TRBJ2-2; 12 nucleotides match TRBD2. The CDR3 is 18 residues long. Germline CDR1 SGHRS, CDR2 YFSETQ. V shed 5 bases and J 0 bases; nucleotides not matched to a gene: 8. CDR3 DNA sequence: TGCGCCAGCAGACCGAGACTAGCGGGGGATGCGAACACCGGGGAGCTGTTTTTT. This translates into CASRPRLAGDANTGELFF.